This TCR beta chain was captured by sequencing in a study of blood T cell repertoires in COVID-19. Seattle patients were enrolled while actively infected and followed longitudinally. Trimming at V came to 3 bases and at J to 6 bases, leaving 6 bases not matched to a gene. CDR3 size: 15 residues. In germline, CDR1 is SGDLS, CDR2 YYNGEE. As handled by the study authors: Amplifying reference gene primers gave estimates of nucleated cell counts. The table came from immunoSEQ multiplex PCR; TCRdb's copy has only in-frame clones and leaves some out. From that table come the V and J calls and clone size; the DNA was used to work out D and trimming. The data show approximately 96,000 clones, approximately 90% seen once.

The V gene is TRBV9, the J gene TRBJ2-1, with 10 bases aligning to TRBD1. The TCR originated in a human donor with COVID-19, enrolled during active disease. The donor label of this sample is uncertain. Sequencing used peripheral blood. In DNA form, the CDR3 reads TGTGCCAGCAGCGGCGGGACAGGGGTCATCAATGAGCAGTTCTTC. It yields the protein CASSGGTGVINEQFF.